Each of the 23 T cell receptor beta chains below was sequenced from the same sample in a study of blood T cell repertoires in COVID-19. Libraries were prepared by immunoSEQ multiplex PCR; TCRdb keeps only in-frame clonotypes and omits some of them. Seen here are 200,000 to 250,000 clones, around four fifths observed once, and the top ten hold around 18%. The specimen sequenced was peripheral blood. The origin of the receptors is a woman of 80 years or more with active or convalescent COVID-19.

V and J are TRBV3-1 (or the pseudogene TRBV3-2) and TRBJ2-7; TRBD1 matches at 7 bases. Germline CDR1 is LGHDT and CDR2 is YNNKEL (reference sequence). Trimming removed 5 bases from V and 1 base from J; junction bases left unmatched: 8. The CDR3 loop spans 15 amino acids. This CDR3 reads CASSETGRWSYEQYF. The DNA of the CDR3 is TGTGCCAGCAGCGAGACAGGGAGATGGTCCTACGAGCAGTACTTC.

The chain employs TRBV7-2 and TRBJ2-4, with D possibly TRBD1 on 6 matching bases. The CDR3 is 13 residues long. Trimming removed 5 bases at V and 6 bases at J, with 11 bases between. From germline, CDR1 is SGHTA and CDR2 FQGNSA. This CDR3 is CASSVQDRNIQYF. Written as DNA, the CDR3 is TGTGCCAGCAGCGTGCAGGACAGAAACATTCAGTACTTC.

The CDR3, as DNA: TGTGCCAGTAGTTTCGACTTAGCCGGGACAGGGGTTTACGAGCAGTACTTC. This gives the protein CASSFDLAGTGVYEQYF. The chain combines TRBV19 with TRBJ2-7, with 10 bases fitting TRBD1. V was pared by 5 bases and J by 4 bases, with 14 bases of the junction left unmatched. The CDR3 contains 17 residues. Germline V lookup: CDR1 LNHDA, CDR2 SQIVND (reference sequence).

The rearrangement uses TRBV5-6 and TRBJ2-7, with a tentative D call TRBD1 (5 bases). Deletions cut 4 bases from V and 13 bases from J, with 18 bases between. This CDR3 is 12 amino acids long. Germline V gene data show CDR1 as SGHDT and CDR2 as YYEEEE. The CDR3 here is CASSVLKGPHYF. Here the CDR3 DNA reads TGTGCCAGCAGCGTCCTTAAGGGGCCGCACTACTTC. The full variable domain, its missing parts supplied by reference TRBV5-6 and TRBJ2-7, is DAGVTQSPTHLIKTRGQQVTLRCSPKSGHDTVSWYQQALGQGPQFIFQYYEEEERQRGNFPDRFSGHQFPNYSSELNVNALLLGDSALYLCASSVLKGPHYFGPGTRLTVT.

The DNA for the CDR3 is TGTGCCAGCAGCCCAGGGGGGCGCGGGACTTACAATGAGCAGTTCTTC. It translates to CASSPGGRGTYNEQFF. The rearrangement joins TRBV14 to TRBJ2-1; D perhaps matches TRBD1 (7 bases). The CDR3 is made up of 16 amino acids. Trimming took 4 bases from V and 4 from J, leaving 17 bases between them. Germline-derived CDR1 and CDR2 are SGHDN and FVKESK.

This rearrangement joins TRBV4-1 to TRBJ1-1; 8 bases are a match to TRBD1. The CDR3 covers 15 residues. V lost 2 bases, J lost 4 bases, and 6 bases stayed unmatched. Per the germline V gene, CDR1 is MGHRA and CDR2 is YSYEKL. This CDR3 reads CASSQPDRGSTEAFF. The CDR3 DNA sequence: TGCGCCAGCAGCCAACCCGACAGGGGTAGCACTGAAGCTTTCTTT.

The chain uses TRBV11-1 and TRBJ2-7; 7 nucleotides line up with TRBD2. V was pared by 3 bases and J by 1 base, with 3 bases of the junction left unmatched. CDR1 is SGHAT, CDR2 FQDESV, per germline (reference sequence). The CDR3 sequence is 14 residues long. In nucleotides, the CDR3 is TGTGCCAGCAGCTTTTGGGAGGGATCCTACGAGCAGTACTTC. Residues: CASSFWEGSYEQYF.

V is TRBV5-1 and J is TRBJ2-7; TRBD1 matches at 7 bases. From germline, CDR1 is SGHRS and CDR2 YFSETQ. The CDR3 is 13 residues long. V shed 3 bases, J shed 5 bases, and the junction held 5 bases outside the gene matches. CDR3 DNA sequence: TGCGCCAGCAGCTCGACAGGGTTTGACGAGCAGTACTTC. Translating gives CASSSTGFDEQYF.

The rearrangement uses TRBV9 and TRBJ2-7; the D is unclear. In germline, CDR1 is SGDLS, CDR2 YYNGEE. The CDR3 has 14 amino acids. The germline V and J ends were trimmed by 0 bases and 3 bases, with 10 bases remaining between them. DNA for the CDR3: TGTGCCAGCAGCGTAGGACGGAGAAACTACGAGCAGTACTTC. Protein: CASSVGRRNYEQYF.

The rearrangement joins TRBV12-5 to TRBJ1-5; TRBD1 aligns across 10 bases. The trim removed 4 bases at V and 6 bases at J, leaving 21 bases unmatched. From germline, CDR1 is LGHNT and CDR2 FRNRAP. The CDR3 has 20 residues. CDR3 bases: TGTGCTAGTGGTTCGACCTACCCTTTACCTGGGACAGGGGTATTTCAGCCCCAGCATTTT. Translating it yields CASGSTYPLPGTGVFQPQHF.

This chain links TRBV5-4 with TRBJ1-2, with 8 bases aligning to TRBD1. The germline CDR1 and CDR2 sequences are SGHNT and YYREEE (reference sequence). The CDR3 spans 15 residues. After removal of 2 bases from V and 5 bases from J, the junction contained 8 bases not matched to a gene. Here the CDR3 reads CASSFPGGARYGYTF. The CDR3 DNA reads TGTGCCAGCAGCTTTCCAGGGGGCGCGCGGTATGGCTACACCTTC.

CDR3 nucleotide sequence: TGTGCCAGCAGCTGGGGGACAGGGAGCACAGATACGCAGTATTTT. Translated, it gives CASSWGTGSTDTQYF. This rearrangement joins TRBV5-4 to TRBJ2-3; TRBD1 agrees at 9 bases. This CDR3 comprises 15 residues. From germline, CDR1 is SGHNT and CDR2 YYREEE (reference sequence). After removal of 3 bases from V and 0 bases from J, the junction contained 2 bases not matched to a gene.

CDR3 in amino acids: CASRSQGILSYEQYF. CDR3 sequence (DNA): TGTGCCAGCAGGTCACAGGGAATACTCTCCTACGAGCAGTACTTC. The rearrangement links TRBV28 to TRBJ2-7; D possibly corresponds to TRBD1 (6 bases). Germline V gene lookup returns CDR1 MDHEN and CDR2 SYDVKM. This CDR3 has 15 amino acids. V was clipped by 6 bases and J by 0 bases, with 15 bases between them.

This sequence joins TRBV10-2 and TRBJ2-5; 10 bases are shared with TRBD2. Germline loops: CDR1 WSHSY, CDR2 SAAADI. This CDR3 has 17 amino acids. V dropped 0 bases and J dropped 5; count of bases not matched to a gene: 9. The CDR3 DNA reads TGCGCCAGCAGTGAGTCGGGGCTAGCGGGAGTTCGGGAGACCCAGTACTTC. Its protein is CASSESGLAGVRETQYF.

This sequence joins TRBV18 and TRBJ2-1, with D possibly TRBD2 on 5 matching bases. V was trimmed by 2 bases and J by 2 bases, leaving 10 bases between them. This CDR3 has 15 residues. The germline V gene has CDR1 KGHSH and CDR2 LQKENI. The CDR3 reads CASSPGGSAYNEQFF. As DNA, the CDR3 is TGTGCCAGCTCACCAGGAGGTAGCGCCTACAATGAGCAGTTCTTC. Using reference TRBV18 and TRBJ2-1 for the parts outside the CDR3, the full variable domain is NAGVMQNPRHLVRRRGQEARLRCSPMKGHSHVYWYRQLPEEGLKFMVYLQKENIIDESGMPKERFSAEFPKEGPSILRIQQVVRGDSAAYFCASSPGGSAYNEQFFGPGTRLTVL.

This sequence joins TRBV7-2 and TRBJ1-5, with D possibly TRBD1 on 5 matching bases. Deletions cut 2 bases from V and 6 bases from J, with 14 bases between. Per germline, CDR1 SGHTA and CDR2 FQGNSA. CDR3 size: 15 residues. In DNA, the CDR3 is TGTGCCAGCAGCTTACGTGCAGGGCGTGGTCAGCCCCAGCATTTT. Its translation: CASSLRAGRGQPQHF.

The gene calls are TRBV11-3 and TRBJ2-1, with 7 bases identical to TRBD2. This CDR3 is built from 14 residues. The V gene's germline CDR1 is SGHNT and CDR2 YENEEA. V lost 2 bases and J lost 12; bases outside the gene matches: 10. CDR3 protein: CASSLSAGAVVQFF. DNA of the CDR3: TGTGCCAGCAGCTTATCGGCGGGAGCTGTTGTGCAGTTCTTC.

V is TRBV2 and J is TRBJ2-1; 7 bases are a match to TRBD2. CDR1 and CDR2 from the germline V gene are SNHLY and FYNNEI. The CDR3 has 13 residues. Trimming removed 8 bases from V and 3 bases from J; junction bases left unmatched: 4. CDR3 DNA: TGTGCCAGCCCGAGCGGGGACTACAATGAGCAGTTCTTC. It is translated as CASPSGDYNEQFF.

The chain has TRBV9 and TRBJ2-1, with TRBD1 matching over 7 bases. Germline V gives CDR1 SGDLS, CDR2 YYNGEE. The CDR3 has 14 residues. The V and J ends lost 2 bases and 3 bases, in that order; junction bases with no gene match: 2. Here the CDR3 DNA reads TGTGCCAGCAGCGTGACAGGGAACTACAATGAGCAGTTCTTC. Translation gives CASSVTGNYNEQFF.

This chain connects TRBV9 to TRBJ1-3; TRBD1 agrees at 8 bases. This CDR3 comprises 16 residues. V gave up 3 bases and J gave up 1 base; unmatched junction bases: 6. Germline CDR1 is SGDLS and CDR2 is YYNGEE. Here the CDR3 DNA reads TGTGCCAGCAGCGGAATGGGACAGGAGTCTGGAAACACCATATATTTT. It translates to CASSGMGQESGNTIYF.

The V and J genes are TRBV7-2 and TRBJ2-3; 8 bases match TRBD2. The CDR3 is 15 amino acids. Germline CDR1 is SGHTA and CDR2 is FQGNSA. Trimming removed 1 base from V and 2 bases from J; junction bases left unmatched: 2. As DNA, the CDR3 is TGTGCCAGCAGCTTAGGACTAGCGTACACAGATACGCAGTATTTT. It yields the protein CASSLGLAYTDTQYF.

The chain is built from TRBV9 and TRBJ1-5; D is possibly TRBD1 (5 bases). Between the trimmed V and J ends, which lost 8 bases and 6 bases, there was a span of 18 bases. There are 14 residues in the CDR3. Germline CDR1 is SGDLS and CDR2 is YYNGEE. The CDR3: CASSDRQGGQPQHF. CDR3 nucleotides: TGTGCCAGTAGTGATCGGCAGGGAGGTCAGCCCCAGCATTTT. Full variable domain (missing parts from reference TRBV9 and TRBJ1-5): DSGVTQTPKHLITATGQRVTLRCSPRSGDLSVYWYQQSLDQGLQFLIQYYNGEERAKGNILERFSAQQFPDLHSELNLSSLELGDSALYFCASSDRQGGQPQHFGDGTRLSIL.

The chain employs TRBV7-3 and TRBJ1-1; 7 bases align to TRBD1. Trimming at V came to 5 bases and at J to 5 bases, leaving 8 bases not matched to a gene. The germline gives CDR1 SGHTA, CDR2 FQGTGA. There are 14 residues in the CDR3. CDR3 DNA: TGTGCCAGCAGCCCTGGGGCACAGGGGACTGAAGCTTTCTTT. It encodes CASSPGAQGTEAFF.